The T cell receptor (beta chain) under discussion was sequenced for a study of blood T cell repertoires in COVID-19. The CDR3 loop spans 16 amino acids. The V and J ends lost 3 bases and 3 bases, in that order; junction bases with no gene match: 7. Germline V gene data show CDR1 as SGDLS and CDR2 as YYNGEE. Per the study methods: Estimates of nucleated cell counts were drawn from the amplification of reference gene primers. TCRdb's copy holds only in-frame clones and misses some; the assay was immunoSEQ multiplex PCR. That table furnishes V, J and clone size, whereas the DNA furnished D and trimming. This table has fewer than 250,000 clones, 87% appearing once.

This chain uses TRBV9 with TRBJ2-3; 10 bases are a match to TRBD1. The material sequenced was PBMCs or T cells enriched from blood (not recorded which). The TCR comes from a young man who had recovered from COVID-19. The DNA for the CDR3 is TGTGCCAGCAGCGGGGGACAGGGGTCGAGGACAGATACGCAGTATTTT. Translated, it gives CASSGGQGSRTDTQYF.